The 7 T cell receptor beta chains below were found in one sample sequenced in a study of blood T cell repertoires in COVID-19. Repertoires were generated with immunoSEQ multiplex PCR, while TCRdb's copy carries only in-frame clones and drops some. This table holds around 26,000 clones, 82% found once. Input material: peripheral blood. Receptor source: a human donor in a cohort sampled during active COVID-19.

This chain uses TRBV7-2 with TRBJ2-5, with 8 bases fitting TRBD2. Trimming removed 4 bases from V and 1 base from J; junction bases left unmatched: 5. The germline CDR1 and CDR2 sequences are SGHTA and FQGNSA. This CDR3 has 15 residues. DNA for the CDR3: TGTGCCAGCAGCTACACCCTAGCGGGCCAAGAGACCCAGTACTTC. Its protein product is CASSYTLAGQETQYF. Supplemented by reference TRBV7-2 and TRBJ2-5, the full variable domain reads GAGVSQSPSNKVTEKGKDVELRCDPISGHTALYWYRQSLGQGLEFLIYFQGNSAPDKSGLPSDRFSAERTGGSVSTLTIQRTQQEDSAVYLCASSYTLAGQETQYFGPGTRLLVL.

The CDR3 spells CASSLQGVVTEAFF. The CDR3 region has the DNA TGTGCCAGCAGCTTACAGGGGGTTGTGACTGAAGCTTTCTTT. This chain uses TRBV7-2 with TRBJ1-1; 7 nucleotides match TRBD1. This CDR3 has 14 residues. Germline CDR1 reads SGHTA; CDR2 reads FQGNSA. V gave up 2 bases and J gave up 5 bases; unmatched junction bases: 5.

The V call is TRBV7-8, the J call TRBJ1-3, with 7 positions matching TRBD1. V was clipped by 4 bases and J by 2 bases; unmatched bases: 2. The CDR3 consists of 14 residues. Germline V gene sequence: CDR1 SGHVS, CDR2 FQNEAQ. In DNA form, the CDR3 reads TGTGCCAGCAGCTATGACAGGGCTGGAAACACCATATATTTT. Translation gives CASSYDRAGNTIYF.

V gene TRBV25-1 combines with J gene TRBJ2-4, with TRBD1 matching 7 bases. The germline CDR1 and CDR2 sequences are MGHDK and SYGVNS. This CDR3 region has 17 residues. V shed 1 base and J 0 bases; nucleotides not matched to a gene: 6. CDR3 sequence reads: CASSELEGAGAKNIQYF. In nucleotides, the CDR3 is TGTGCCAGCAGTGAATTAGAGGGGGCTGGAGCCAAAAACATTCAGTACTTC.

The rearrangement links TRBV28 to TRBJ2-1; 9 nucleotides align to TRBD2. CDR3 length: 15 amino acids. The germline gives CDR1 MDHEN, CDR2 SYDVKM. After removal of 5 bases from V and 6 bases from J, the junction contained 8 bases not matched to a gene. In DNA, the CDR3 is TGTGCCAGCAGTACCAGTAGCGGGAGTTTCAATGAGCAGTTCTTC. This codes for CASSTSSGSFNEQFF.

This clone appeared once. J is TRBJ2-3 and V is TRBV9, with TRBD2 matching 10 bases. J lost 0 bases, V lost 0 bases, and 13 bases had no gene match. The CDR3 contains 20 residues. CDR1 and CDR2 (germline): SGDLS, YYNGEE. CDR3 region: CASSVGPQAGGYTSTDTQYF. As DNA, the CDR3 is TGTGCCAGCAGCGTAGGGCCCCAAGCGGGGGGGTACACTAGCACAGATACGCAGTATTTT.

This clone appeared a few times. The V and J genes are TRBV7-9 and TRBJ1-1; D may be TRBD1 (5 bases). V was trimmed by 7 bases and J by 11 bases, leaving 17 bases between them. CDR1 and CDR2 (germline): SEHNR, FQNEAQ (reference sequence). CDR3 length: 12 amino acids. This chain's CDR3 is CASMGREVEAFF. The CDR3 nucleotides read TGTGCCAGCATGGGCAGGGAGGTCGAGGCTTTCTTT.